This record covers a single T cell receptor beta chain. This clone was observed a single time. The target of this receptor is not known. Base quality data are lacking; no much larger clone is found one base away. Library preparation used the immunoSEQ multiplex PCR assay. Rearranged TCR beta chain sequences were amplified with the hsTCRB Kit following the manufacturer's protocol. Sequencing of TCRB libraries was carried out on an Illumina MiSeq. Processing in the source paper ran as follows. The kit vendor's proprietary platform handled demultiplexing, trimming and gene mapping. The clones in this table, taken by TCRdb from immuneACCESS, are in-frame only. Not every clone is retained; where verified, under half of the shortfall comes from an unresolved V gene, and the cause of the rest is unknown. That table gives V, J and clone size, and the DNA gave D and trimming. Recorded for this sample are about 40,000 clones; 80% to 95% of them occurred a single time. The ten largest clonotypes hold over 2.5% of the sample.

The data derive from a study of a mutant IDH1 vaccine in newly diagnosed glioma (dated by TCRdb to the early 2020s). Concerning the study at large: Eight vaccinations were administered to patients in weeks 1, 3, 5, 7, 11, 15, 19 and 23, corresponding to visits V03 through V10. The approximately 30 treated patients were roughly 62% male and roughly 40% female, with a mean age of roughly 42 years. Peripheral blood samples were drawn at six visits, namely V03 (baseline), V05, V07, V10, V12 and V13. For exploratory analyses, longitudinal TCRB deep sequencing was carried out in approximately 25 treated patients wherever samples were available. Vaccination began 4-6 weeks after radiotherapy alone, or alongside temozolomide cycles in the chemotherapy-containing groups. Before enrollment, patients had received standard therapy of radiotherapy alone, temozolomide alone, or radiochemotherapy with temozolomide; most received the combination. The study at large found these results: Immune responses induced by the vaccine were seen in approximately 93% of patients across multiple MHC alleles. Pseudoprogression seemed to be unrelated to changes in the top peripheral T cell clonotypes found by TCRB sequencing. The authors stated that sample limitations prevented analyses of patient blood samples from being reproduced. Availability determined which PBMC samples were chosen for TCRB deep sequencing.

This specimen's time point label, interpreted: week 5, during vaccination. Every vaccine dose consisted of 300 ug of a 20-mer mutant IDH1 peptide in Montanide, administered subcutaneously together with topical imiquimod. Donors had newly diagnosed WHO grade 3 or 4 IDH1-mutant astrocytomas with loss of nuclear ATRX. The samples were drawn from NOA16, a multicentre, single-arm, open-label phase I trial in Germany that tested a mutant IDH1 peptide vaccine in humans for the first time. Genomic DNA for TCRB sequencing was extracted from EDTA blood using the DNeasy Blood and Tissue Kit. Based on the germline V gene, the CDR1 and CDR2 sequences are SGHDN and FVKESK. The CDR3, cysteine through phenylalanine, is 11 amino acids long. CDR3 DNA is the only sequence kept; it has 33 bases, read in frame from the first base. The germline ends are 5 bases apart after V is trimmed by 2 bases and J by 9 bases.

The sample here was PBMCs, taken from a glioma patient whose treatment included an IDH1 peptide vaccine. The chain is encoded by TRBV14 joined to TRBJ2-1; the D gene lacks a confident call. The receptor was isolated from a man aged 45-60 years with glioma. The sequence in DNA is TGTGCCAGCAGCCAATGGCGTGAGCAGTTCTTC. Its coded protein is CASSQWREQFF.